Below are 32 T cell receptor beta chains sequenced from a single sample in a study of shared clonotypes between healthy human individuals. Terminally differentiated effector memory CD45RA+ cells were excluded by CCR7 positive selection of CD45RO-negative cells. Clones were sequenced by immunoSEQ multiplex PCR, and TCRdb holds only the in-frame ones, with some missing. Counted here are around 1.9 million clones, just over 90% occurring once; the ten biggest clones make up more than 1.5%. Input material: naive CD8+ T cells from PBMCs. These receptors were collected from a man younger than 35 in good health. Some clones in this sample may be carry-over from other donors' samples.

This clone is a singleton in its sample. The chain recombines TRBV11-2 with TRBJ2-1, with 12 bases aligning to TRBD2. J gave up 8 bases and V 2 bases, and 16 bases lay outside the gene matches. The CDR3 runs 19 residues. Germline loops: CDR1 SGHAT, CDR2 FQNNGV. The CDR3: CASSLLTALAGGPGDEQFF. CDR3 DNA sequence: TGTGCCAGCAGCTTACTCACCGCGCTAGCGGGAGGGCCGGGCGATGAGCAGTTCTTC.

CDR3 DNA: TGTGCCAGCAGCTCCTGGGATGAGCAGTTCTTC. It yields the protein CASSSWDEQFF. This chain links TRBV7-9 with TRBJ2-1; D remains ambiguous. Germline CDR1 is SEHNR and CDR2 is FQNEAQ (reference sequence). The CDR3 covers 11 residues. V was pared by 4 bases and J by 8 bases, with 6 bases between.

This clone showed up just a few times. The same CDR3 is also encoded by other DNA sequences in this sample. The CDR3: CASSLGRQPQHF. DNA of the CDR3: TGTGCCAGCAGCTTAGGCCGGCAGCCCCAGCATTTT. This chain links TRBV13 with TRBJ1-5; no clear D gene. Between the trimmed V and J ends, which lost 0 bases and 7 bases, there was a span of 4 bases. The CDR3 spans 12 residues. The germline CDR1 and CDR2 sequences are PRHDT and FYEKMQ (reference sequence).

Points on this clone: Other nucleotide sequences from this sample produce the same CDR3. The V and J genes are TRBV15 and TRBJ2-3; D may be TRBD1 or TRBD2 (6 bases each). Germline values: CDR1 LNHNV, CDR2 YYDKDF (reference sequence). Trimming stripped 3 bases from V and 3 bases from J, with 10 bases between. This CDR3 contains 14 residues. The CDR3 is CATSREGDTDTQYF. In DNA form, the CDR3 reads TGTGCCACCAGCAGGGAGGGGGATACAGATACGCAGTATTTT.

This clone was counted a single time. CDR3: CASSFLDRGYEQYF. The CDR3 DNA is TGTGCCAGCAGCTTTCTTGACAGGGGGTACGAGCAGTACTTC. The chain has TRBV13 and TRBJ2-5; 9 positions match TRBD1. The J call may be faulty, since TRBJ2-7 better matches the DNA end. The CDR3 extends over 14 amino acids. Germline CDR1 is PRHDT and CDR2 is FYEKMQ (reference sequence).

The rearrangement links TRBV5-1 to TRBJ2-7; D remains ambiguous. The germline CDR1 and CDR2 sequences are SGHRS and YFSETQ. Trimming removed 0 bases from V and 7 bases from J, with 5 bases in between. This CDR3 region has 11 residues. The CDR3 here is CASSLAQEQYF. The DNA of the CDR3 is TGCGCCAGCAGCTTGGCCCAAGAGCAGTACTTC.

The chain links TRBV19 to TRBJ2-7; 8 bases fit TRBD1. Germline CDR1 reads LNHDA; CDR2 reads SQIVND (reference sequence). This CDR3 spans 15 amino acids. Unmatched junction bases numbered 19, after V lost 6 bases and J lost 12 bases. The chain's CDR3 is CASSLAFDRGYTAYF. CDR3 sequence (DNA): TGTGCCAGTAGCCTGGCTTTTGACAGGGGATACACTGCGTACTTC.

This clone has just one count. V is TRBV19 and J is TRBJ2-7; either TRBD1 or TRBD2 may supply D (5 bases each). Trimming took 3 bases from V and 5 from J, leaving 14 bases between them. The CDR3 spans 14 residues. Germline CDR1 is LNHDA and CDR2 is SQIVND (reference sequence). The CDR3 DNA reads TGTGCCAGTAGTATGGTGGGACGGGTGGACGAGCAGTACTTC. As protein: CASSMVGRVDEQYF.

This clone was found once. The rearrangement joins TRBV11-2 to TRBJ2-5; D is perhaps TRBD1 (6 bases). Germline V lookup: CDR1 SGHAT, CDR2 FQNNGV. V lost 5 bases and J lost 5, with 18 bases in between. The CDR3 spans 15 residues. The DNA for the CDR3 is TGTGCCAGCAGCCCAGGGGTACAGGGCATCGAGACCCAGTACTTC. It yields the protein CASSPGVQGIETQYF.

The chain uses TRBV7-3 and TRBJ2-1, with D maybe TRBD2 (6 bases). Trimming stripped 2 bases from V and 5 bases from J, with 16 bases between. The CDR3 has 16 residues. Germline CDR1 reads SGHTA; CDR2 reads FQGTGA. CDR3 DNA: TGTGCCAGCAGCTTACGGGACTTCGGGACCGACAATGAGCAGTTCTTC. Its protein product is CASSLRDFGTDNEQFF.

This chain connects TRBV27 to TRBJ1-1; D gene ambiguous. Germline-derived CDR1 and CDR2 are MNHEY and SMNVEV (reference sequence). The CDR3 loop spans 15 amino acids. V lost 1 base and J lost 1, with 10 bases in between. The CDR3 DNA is TGTGCCAGCAGTTTATACCGGATTCCGAACACTGAAGCTTTCTTT. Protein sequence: CASSLYRIPNTEAFF.

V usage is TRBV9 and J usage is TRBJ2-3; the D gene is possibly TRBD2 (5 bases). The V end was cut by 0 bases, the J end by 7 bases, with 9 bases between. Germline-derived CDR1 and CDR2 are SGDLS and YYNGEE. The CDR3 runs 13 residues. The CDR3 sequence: CASSVASWNTQYF. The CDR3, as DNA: TGTGCCAGCAGCGTAGCTAGCTGGAATACGCAGTATTTT.

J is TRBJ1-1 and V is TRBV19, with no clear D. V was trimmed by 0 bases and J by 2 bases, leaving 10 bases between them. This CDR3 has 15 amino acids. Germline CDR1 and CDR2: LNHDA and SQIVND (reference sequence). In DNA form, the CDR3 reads TGTGCCAGTAGTATAGATCTTCGGGCAAACACTGAAGCTTTCTTT. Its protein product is CASSIDLRANTEAFF.

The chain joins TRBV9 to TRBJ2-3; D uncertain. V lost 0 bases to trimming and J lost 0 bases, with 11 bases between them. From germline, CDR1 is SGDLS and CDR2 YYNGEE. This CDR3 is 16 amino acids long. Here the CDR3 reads CASSVEGLRSTDTQYF. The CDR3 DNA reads TGTGCCAGCAGCGTAGAAGGATTAAGGAGCACAGATACGCAGTATTTT.

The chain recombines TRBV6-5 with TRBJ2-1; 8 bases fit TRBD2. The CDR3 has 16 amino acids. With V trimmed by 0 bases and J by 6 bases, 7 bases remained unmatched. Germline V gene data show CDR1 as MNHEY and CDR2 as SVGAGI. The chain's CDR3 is CASSYSVGLVINEQFF. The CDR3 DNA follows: TGTGCCAGCAGTTACTCGGTGGGACTAGTAATCAATGAGCAGTTCTTC.

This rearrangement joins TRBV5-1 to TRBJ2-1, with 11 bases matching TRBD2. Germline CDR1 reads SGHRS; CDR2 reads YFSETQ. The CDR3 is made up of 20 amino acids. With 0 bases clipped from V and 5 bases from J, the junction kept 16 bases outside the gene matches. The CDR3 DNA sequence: TGCGCCAGCAGCTTGGCCGAGGAGGGAGTAGCGGGAGGGCCCCACAATGAGCAGTTCTTC. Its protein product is CASSLAEEGVAGGPHNEQFF.

The CDR3 DNA follows: TGTGCCAGCGTCCGGGCGGGACCCTACAATGAGCAGTTCTTC. Translation gives CASVRAGPYNEQFF. The chain couples TRBV7-9 to TRBJ2-1, with D tentatively TRBD2 (6 bases). The CDR3 is 14 amino acids. V was pared by 8 bases and J by 2 bases, with 13 bases between. Germline V CDR1 and CDR2: SEHNR, FQNEAQ (reference sequence).

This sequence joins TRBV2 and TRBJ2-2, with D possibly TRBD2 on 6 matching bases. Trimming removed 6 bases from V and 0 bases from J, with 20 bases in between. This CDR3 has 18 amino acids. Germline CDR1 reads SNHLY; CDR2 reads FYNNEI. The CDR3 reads CASREIVLREANTGELFF. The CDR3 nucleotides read TGTGCCAGCAGAGAGATCGTCCTCAGGGAGGCGAACACCGGGGAGCTGTTTTTT.

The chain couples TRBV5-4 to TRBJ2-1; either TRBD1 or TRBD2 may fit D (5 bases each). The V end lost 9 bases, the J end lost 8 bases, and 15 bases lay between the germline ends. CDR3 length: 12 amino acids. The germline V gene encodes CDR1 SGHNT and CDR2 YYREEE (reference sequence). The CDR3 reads CAIQMRGDEQFF. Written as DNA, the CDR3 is TGTGCCATCCAGATGAGGGGCGATGAGCAGTTCTTC.

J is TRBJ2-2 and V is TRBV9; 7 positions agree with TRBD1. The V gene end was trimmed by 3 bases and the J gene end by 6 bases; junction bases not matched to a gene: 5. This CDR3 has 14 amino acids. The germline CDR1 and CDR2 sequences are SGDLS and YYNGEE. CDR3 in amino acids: CASSATGLPGELFF. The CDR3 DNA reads TGTGCCAGCAGCGCGACAGGGCTCCCCGGGGAGCTGTTTTTT.

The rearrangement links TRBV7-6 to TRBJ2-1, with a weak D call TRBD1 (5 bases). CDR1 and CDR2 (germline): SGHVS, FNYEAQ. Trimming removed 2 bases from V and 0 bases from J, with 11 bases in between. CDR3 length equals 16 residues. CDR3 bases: TGTGCCAGCAGCTTAACAGGTCTAGGCTCCTACAATGAGCAGTTCTTC. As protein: CASSLTGLGSYNEQFF.

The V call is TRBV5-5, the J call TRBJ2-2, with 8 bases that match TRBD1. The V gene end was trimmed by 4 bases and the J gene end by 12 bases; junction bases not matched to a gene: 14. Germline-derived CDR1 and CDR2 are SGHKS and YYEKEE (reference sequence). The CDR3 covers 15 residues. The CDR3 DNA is TGTGCCAGCAGCCGCGGACAGGGTCCGTCGATGAAGCTGTTTTTT. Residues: CASSRGQGPSMKLFF.

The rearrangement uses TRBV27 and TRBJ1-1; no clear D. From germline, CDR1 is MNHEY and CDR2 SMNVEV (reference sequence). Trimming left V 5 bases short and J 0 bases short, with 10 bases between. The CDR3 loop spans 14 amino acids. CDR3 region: CASSPGIMNTEAFF. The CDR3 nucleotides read TGTGCCAGCAGTCCCGGGATAATGAACACTGAAGCTTTCTTT.

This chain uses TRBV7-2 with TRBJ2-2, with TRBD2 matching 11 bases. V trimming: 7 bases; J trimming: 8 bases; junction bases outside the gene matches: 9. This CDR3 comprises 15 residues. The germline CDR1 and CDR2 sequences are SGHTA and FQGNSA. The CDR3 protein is CASTQKLAGGGELFF. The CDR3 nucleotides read TGTGCCAGCACCCAAAAGCTAGCGGGAGGAGGGGAGCTGTTTTTT.

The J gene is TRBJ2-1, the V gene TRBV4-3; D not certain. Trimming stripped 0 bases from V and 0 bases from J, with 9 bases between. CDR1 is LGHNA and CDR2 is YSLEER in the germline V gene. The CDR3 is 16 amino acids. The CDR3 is CASSQDRFSSYNEQFF. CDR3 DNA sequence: TGCGCCAGCAGCCAAGATAGATTCAGCTCCTACAATGAGCAGTTCTTC.

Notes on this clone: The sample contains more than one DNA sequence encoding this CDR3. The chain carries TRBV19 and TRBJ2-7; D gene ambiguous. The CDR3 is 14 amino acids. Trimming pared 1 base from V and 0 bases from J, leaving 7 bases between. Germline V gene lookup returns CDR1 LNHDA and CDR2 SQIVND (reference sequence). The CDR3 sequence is CASSIGSSSYEQYF. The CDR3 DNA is TGTGCCAGTAGTATAGGGTCCAGCTCCTACGAGCAGTACTTC.

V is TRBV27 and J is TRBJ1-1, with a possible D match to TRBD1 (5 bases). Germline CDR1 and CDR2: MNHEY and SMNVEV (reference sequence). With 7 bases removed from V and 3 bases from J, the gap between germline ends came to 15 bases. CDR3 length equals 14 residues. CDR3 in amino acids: CASTINGGDTEAFF. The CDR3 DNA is TGTGCCAGCACTATTAACGGGGGGGACACTGAAGCTTTCTTT.

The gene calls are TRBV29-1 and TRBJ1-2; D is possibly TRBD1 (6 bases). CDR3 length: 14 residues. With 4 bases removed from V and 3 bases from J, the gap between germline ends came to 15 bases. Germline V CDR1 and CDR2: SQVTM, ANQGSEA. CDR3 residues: CSVAQGQAYYGYTF. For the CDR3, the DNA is TGCAGCGTTGCCCAGGGACAAGCCTACTATGGCTACACCTTC.

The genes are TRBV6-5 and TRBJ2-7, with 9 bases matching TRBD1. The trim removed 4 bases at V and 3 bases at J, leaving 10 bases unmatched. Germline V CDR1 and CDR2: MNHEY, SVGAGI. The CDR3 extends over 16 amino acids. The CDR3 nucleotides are TGTGCCAGCAGTTTATCCGGACAGGGGAATTTCTACGAGCAGTACTTC. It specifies CASSLSGQGNFYEQYF.

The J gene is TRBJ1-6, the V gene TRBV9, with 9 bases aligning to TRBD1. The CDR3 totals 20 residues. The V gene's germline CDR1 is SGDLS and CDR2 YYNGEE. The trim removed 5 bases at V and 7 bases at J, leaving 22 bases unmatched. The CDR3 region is CASRPYPGTGFTGVNSPLHF. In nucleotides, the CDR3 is TGTGCCAGCAGACCATACCCCGGGACAGGGTTTACGGGGGTCAATTCACCCCTCCACTTT.

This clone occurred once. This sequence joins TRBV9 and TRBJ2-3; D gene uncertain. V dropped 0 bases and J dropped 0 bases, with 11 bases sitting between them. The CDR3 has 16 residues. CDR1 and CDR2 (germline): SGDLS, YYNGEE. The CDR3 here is CASSVGSWASTDTQYF. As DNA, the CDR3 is TGTGCCAGCAGCGTAGGGAGTTGGGCTAGCACAGATACGCAGTATTTT.

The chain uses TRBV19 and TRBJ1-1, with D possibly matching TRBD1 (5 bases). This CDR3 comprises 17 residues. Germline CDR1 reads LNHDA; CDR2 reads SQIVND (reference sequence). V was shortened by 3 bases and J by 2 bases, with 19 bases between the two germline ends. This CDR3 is CASSMHIRDGGNTEAFF. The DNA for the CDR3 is TGTGCCAGTAGTATGCACATTCGGGACGGCGGTAACACTGAAGCTTTCTTT.